The text below deals with one T cell receptor (beta chain). No antigen is known for it. This sample includes further DNA sequences coding for the same CDR3. The record originates from a study of shared clonotypes between healthy human individuals. The study's findings and limits: Estimated clonotype richness was generally higher in naive than memory subsets.

This CDR3 spans 11 amino acids. Trimming shortened V by 4 bases and J by 3 bases, and 2 bases separated the two germline ends. Germline V gene data show CDR1 as LGHNT and CDR2 as FRNRAP. Profiled with immunoSEQ multiplex PCR; TCRdb holds only in-frame clones, not every one. Of some 1,100,000 clones in the sample, approximately 80% were seen once. V is TRBV12-5 and J is TRBJ2-3; the D is unclear. Material: memory CD4+ T cells from PBMCs. Subset: CD45RA-negative fraction. The sequence was obtained from a man aged 18 to 29 in good health. Some clones in this sample may be carry-over from other donors' samples. The CDR3 region is CASGSTDTQYF. The CDR3 DNA reads TGTGCTAGTGGTTCAACAGATACGCAGTATTTT.